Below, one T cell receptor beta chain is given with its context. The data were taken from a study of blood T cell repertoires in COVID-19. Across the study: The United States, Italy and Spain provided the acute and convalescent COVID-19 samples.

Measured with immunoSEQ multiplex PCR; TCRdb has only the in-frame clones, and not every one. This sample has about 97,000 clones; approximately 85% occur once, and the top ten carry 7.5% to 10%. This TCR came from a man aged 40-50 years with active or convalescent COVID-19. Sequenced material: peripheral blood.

In nucleotides, the CDR3 is TGTGCCAGCAGCCAAGAGGGAGGCAGGGCAATTAACTATGGCTACACCTTC. Amino acids: CASSQEGGRAINYGYTF. The chain couples TRBV3-1 (or the pseudogene TRBV3-2) to TRBJ1-2; D perhaps matches TRBD1 (5 bases). Between the trimmed V and J ends, which lost 0 bases and 1 base, there was a span of 15 bases. Germline assignment: CDR1 LGHDT and CDR2 YNNKEL (reference sequence). This CDR3 is 17 amino acids long.